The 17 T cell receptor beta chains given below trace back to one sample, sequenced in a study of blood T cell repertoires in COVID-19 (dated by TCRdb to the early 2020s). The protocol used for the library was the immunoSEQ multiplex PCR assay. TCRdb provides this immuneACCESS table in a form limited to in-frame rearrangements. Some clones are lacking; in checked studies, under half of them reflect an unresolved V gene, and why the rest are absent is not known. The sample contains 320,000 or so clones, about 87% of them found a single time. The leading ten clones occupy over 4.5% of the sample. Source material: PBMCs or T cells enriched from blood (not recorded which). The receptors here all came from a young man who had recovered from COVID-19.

The CDR3 nucleotides are TGCGCCAGCAGCGGGGACACACTTCACTATGGCTACACCTTC. This encodes CASSGDTLHYGYTF. The chain employs TRBV5-1 and TRBJ1-2, with TRBD1 as a possible D gene (6 bases). The CDR3 consists of 14 residues. In germline, CDR1 is SGHRS, CDR2 YFSETQ. The V gene lost 4 bases and the J gene lost 3 bases, with 13 bases spanning the gap.

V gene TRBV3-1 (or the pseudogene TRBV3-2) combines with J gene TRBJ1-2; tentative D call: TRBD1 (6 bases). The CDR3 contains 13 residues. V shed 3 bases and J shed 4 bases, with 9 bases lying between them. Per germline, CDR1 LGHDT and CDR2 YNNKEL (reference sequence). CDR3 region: CASSHRGGYGYTF. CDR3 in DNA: TGTGCCAGCAGCCACAGGGGCGGCTATGGCTACACCTTC.

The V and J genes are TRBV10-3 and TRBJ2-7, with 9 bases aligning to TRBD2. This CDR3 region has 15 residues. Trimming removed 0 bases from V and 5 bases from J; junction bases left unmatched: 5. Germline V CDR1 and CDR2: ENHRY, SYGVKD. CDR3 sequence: CAISESGGTSNEQYF. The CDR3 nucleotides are TGTGCCATCAGTGAGTCCGGGGGGACTAGCAACGAGCAGTACTTC.

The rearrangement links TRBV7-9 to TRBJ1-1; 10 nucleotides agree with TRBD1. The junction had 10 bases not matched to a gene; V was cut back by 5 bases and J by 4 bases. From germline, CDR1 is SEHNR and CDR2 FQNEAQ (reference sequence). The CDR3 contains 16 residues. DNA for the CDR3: TGTGCCAGCAGCCTGAGGGACAGGGGATCGGGCACTGAAGCTTTCTTT. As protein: CASSLRDRGSGTEAFF.

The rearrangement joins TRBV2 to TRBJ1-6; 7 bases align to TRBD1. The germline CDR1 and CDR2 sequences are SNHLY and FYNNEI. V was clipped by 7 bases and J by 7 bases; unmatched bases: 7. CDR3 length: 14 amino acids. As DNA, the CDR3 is TGTGCCAGCAAACGACAGGGTGCCAATTCACCCCTCCACTTT. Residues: CASKRQGANSPLHF.

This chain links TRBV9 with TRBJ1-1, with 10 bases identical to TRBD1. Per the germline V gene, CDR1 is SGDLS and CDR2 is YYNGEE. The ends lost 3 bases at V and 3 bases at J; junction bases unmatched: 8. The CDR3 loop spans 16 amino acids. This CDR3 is CASSAPGTGEDTEAFF. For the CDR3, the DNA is TGTGCCAGCAGCGCGCCCGGGACAGGGGAGGACACTGAAGCTTTCTTT.

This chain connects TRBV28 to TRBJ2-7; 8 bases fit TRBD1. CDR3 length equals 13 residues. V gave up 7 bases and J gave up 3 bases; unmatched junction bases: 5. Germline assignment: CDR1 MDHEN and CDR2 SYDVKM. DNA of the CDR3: TGTGCCAGCACCTCGACAGGGGACTACGAGCAGTACTTC. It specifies CASTSTGDYEQYF.

In DNA, the CDR3 is TGTGCCAGCAGCTTGGGACAGCTAACTGAAGCTTTCTTT. Its translation is CASSLGQLTEAFF. V and J are TRBV5-6 and TRBJ1-1, with TRBD1 as a possible D gene (5 bases). The CDR3 has 13 amino acids. Looked up from germline, CDR1 is SGHDT and CDR2 is YYEEEE. V was cut by 0 bases and J by 5 bases, with 8 bases left in between.

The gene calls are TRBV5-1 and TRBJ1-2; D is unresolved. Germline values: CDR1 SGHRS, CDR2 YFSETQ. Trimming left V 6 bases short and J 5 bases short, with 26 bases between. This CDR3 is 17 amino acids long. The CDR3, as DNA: TGCGCCAGCACCCCTGGCGGTGTTGGGGAGATGGGATATGGCTACACCTTC. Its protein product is CASTPGGVGEMGYGYTF.

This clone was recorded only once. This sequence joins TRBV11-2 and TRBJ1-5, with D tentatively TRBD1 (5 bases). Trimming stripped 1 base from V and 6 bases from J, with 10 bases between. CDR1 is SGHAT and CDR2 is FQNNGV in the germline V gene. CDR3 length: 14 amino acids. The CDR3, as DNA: TGTGCCAGCAGCTTAGCGCCCGGGGGTCAGCCCCAGCATTTT. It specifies CASSLAPGGQPQHF.

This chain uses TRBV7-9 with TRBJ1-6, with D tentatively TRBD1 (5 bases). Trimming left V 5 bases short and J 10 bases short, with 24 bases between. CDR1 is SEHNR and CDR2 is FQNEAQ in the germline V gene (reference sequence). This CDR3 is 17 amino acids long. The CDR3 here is CASSKPMGGTSRSPLHF. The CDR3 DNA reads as TGTGCCAGCAGCAAACCGATGGGAGGGACCTCACGGTCACCCCTCCACTTT.

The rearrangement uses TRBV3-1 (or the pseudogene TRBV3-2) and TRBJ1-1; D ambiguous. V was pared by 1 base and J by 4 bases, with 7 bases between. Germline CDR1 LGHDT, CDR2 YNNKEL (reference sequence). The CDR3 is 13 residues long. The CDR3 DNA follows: TGTGCCAGCAGCCAAGTCGCGGGCACTGAAGCTTTCTTT. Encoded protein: CASSQVAGTEAFF.

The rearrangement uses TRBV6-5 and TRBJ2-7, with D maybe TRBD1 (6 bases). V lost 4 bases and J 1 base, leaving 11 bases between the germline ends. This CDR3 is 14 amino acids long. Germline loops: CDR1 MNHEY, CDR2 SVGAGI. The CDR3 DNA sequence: TGTGCCAGCAGTTTTGGACAGACATCCTACGAGCAGTACTTC. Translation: CASSFGQTSYEQYF.

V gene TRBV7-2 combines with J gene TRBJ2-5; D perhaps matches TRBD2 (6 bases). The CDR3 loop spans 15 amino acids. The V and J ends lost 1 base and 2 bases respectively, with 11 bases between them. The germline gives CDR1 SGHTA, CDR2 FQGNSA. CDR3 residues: CASSLDGGAQETQYF. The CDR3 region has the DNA TGTGCCAGCAGCTTAGATGGCGGGGCGCAAGAGACCCAGTACTTC.

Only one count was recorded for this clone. CDR3 sequence reads: CSVEWTSGGRGEQFF. The CDR3 bases are TGCAGCGTTGAATGGACTAGCGGGGGTCGGGGTGAGCAGTTCTTC. The chain couples TRBV29-1 to TRBJ2-1; 13 bases agree with TRBD2. CDR3 length equals 15 residues. CDR1 is SQVTM, CDR2 ANQGSEA, per germline. Germline trimming cut 2 bases from V and 9 bases from J; bases unmatched to any gene: 7.

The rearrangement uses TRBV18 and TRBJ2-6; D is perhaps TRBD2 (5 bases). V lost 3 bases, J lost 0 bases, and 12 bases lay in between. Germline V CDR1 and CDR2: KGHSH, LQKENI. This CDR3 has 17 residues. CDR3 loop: CASSPSPGVSGANVLTF. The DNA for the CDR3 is TGTGCCAGCTCACCCTCCCCCGGGGTCTCTGGGGCCAACGTCCTGACTTTC.

CDR3 nucleotide sequence: TGTGCCTGGAGTGTAACCAGGGGTAATTCACCCCTCCACTTT. Amino acids: CAWSVTRGNSPLHF. This chain uses TRBV30 with TRBJ1-6, with D possibly being TRBD1 (6 bases). The CDR3 is 14 residues long. Trimming pared 0 bases from V and 6 bases from J, leaving 9 bases between. Germline CDR1 GTSNPN, CDR2 SVGIG (reference sequence).